The next 8 T cell receptor beta chains were all read from a single sample in a study of shared clonotypes between healthy human individuals. Clones were read by immunoSEQ multiplex PCR, and TCRdb kept only the in-frame ones, dropping some. This table holds about 1 million clones, approximately 78% found once. Sequenced: memory CD4+ T cells from PBMCs. Subset: CD45RA-negative fraction. Every receptor here comes from a young man in good health. Some clones in this sample may be carry-over from other donors' samples.

This chain joins TRBV15 and TRBJ2-2; D is possibly TRBD1 or TRBD2 (6 bases each). V lost 0 bases and J 13 bases, leaving 18 bases between the germline ends. Germline CDR1 and CDR2: LNHNV and YYDKDF (reference sequence). The CDR3 is made up of 15 amino acids. The CDR3 protein is CATSRDLGGGRVLFF. The CDR3 bases are TGTGCCACCAGCAGAGACCTAGGAGGGGGACGGGTGCTGTTTTTT.

This clone was found a few times. The genes are TRBV7-3 and TRBJ1-1, with D uncertain. Germline V lookup: CDR1 SGHTA, CDR2 FQGTGA. Trimming pared 5 bases from V and 5 bases from J, leaving 9 bases between. This CDR3 has 12 residues. The CDR3 nucleotides are TGTGCCAGCAGCCTGCCGGGGACTGAAGCTTTCTTT. Encoded protein: CASSLPGTEAFF.

This chain links TRBV27 with TRBJ1-1; TRBD1 aligns across 9 bases. V gave up 6 bases and J gave up 7 bases; unmatched junction bases: 15. This CDR3 is 16 amino acids long. Germline V gene sequence: CDR1 MNHEY, CDR2 SMNVEV (reference sequence). As DNA, the CDR3 is TGTGCCAGCAGCCCCCCCTCGACAGGGGGTTTTCATGAAGCTTTCTTT. Amino acid sequence: CASSPPSTGGFHEAFF.

The J gene is TRBJ1-3, the V gene TRBV18; D might be TRBD1 (6 bases). The CDR3 runs 14 residues. Germline V gene sequence: CDR1 KGHSH, CDR2 LQKENI. Trimming took 3 bases from V and 2 from J, leaving 8 bases between them. The CDR3 sequence: CASSPNRAGNTIYF. The CDR3 DNA is TGTGCCAGCTCACCGAACAGGGCTGGAAACACCATATATTTT.

There are a few counts of this clone. The chain is built from TRBV5-1 and TRBJ2-7; 7 bases fit TRBD2. The CDR3 is 13 amino acids. CDR1 and CDR2 (germline): SGHRS, YFSETQ. V was pared by 3 bases and J by 4 bases, with 4 bases of the junction left unmatched. CDR3 sequence reads: CASSSTAGYEQYF. Written as DNA, the CDR3 is TGCGCCAGCAGCTCCACAGCGGGATACGAGCAGTACTTC.

V is TRBV2 and J is TRBJ2-1; TRBD2 might be the D (6 bases). V lost 6 bases and J 3 bases, leaving 12 bases between the germline ends. This CDR3 spans 14 amino acids. Germline V gene lookup returns CDR1 SNHLY and CDR2 FYNNEI. CDR3 sequence: CASRLRLDYNEQFF. The CDR3 DNA sequence: TGTGCCAGCAGGCTCCGACTAGACTACAATGAGCAGTTCTTC.

This clone was observed a few times. The gene calls are TRBV9 and TRBJ2-7, with 7 bases matching TRBD2. CDR1 is SGDLS and CDR2 is YYNGEE in the germline V gene. V shed 4 bases and J 2 bases; nucleotides not matched to a gene: 6. This CDR3 comprises 14 residues. CDR3 loop: CASSSLAETYEQYF. In DNA, the CDR3 is TGTGCCAGCAGCAGTCTAGCGGAGACCTACGAGCAGTACTTC.

This clone was seen a single time. The gene calls are TRBV14 and TRBJ2-1, with D unresolved. The V end was cut by 3 bases, the J end by 1 base, with 7 bases between. There are 14 residues in the CDR3. In germline, CDR1 is SGHDN, CDR2 FVKESK. This CDR3 reads CASSQAASYNEQFF. The CDR3 DNA reads TGTGCCAGCAGCCAGGCGGCGTCCTACAATGAGCAGTTCTTC.